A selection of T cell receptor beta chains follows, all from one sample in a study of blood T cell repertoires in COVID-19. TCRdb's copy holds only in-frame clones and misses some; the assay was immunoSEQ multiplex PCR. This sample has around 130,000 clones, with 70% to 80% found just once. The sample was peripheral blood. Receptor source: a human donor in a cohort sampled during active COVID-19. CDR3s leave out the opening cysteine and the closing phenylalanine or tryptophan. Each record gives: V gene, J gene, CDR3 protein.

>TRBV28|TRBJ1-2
ASRVSLDYGYT
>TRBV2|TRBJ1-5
ASSRQAGPQH
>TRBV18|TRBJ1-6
ASSPSPNSPLH
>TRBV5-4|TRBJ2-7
ASSPGDSNYEQY
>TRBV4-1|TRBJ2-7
ASSQEGGLVYEQY
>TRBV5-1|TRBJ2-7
ASSLSGVSSYEQY
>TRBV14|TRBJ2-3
ASSQVAFSGDTQY
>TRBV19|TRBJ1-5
ASSPRGVSNQPQH
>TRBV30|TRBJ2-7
AQGTAYEQY
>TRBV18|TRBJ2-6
ASSPSFQGLGGANVLT
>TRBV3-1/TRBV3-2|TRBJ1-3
ASSQVQGFSGNTIY
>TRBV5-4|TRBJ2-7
ASSRERSYEQY